These 10 T cell receptor beta chains originate from one sample sequenced in a study of identifying expanded T cells in peripheral blood. Measured with immunoSEQ multiplex PCR; TCRdb has only the in-frame clones, and not every one. This repertoire shows fewer than 130,000 clones, roughly 89% found once; its top ten account for about 17%. What was sequenced was blood. These receptors all come from a person aged 18 to 70 in good health.

This rearrangement joins TRBV15 to TRBJ1-5; D may be TRBD1 (5 bases). V was cut by 0 bases and J by 3 bases, with 9 bases left in between. Germline CDR1 and CDR2: LNHNV and YYDKDF (reference sequence). The CDR3 contains 15 residues. The CDR3 loop reads CATSRDQGNNQPQHF. For the CDR3, the DNA is TGTGCCACCAGCAGAGATCAGGGTAACAATCAGCCCCAGCATTTT.

V and J are TRBV28 and TRBJ2-5; the match to TRBD2 covers 8 bases. V trimming: 3 bases; J trimming: 4 bases; junction bases outside the gene matches: 4. This CDR3 region has 14 residues. Per the germline V gene, CDR1 is MDHEN and CDR2 is SYDVKM. The CDR3: CASSFSGTSETQYF. CDR3 in DNA: TGTGCCAGCAGTTTTAGCGGGACATCAGAGACCCAGTACTTC.

This clone appeared a single time. The V and J genes are TRBV7-9 and TRBJ1-2, with D perhaps TRBD1 (5 bases). Trimming cost V 5 bases and J 8 bases, with 12 bases left between them. Germline V lookup: CDR1 SEHNR, CDR2 FQNEAQ (reference sequence). CDR3 size: 12 residues. The CDR3 spells CASSLLGEGYTF. The CDR3 nucleotides are TGTGCCAGCAGCCTCTTAGGGGAAGGCTACACCTTC. Combining the CDR3 with reference TRBV7-9 and TRBJ1-2 gives the whole variable domain DTGVSQNPRHKITKRGQNVTFRCDPISEHNRLYWYRQTLGQGPEFLTYFQNEAQLEKSRLLSDRFSAERPKGSFSTLEIQRTEQGDSAMYLCASSLLGEGYTFGSGTRLTVV.

The CDR3 loop is CASSPVGSGVSTQYF. CDR3 DNA: TGTGCCAGCAGCCCCGTCGGTTCTGGGGTGAGCACCCAGTACTTC. V gene TRBV5-4 combines with J gene TRBJ2-5, with D uncertain. The CDR3 is 15 residues long. Trimming removed 4 bases from V and 8 bases from J, with 21 bases in between. Per germline, CDR1 SGHNT and CDR2 YYREEE (reference sequence).

V is TRBV12-5 and J is TRBJ2-7; the match to TRBD2 covers 16 bases. V lost 6 bases to trimming and J lost 5 bases; unmatched junction nucleotides: 13. CDR3 length: 18 residues. In germline, CDR1 is LGHNT, CDR2 FRNRAP. The CDR3 sequence is CASGPGTSGGAVPNEQYF. CDR3 sequence (DNA): TGTGCTAGTGGCCCTGGGACTAGCGGGGGGGCGGTCCCCAACGAGCAGTACTTC.

The chain recombines TRBV6-5 with TRBJ2-5; D is possibly TRBD1 (5 bases). V lost 7 bases and J 10 bases, leaving 19 bases between the germline ends. CDR1 MNHEY and CDR2 SVGAGI come from the germline V gene. CDR3 size: 13 residues. This CDR3 is CASNPVDRNFQYF. In nucleotides, the CDR3 is TGTGCCAGCAATCCCGTTGACAGAAATTTCCAGTACTTC.

The CDR3 region has the DNA TGTGCCAGCAGTTACTTGCAGGGGGGCTACGAGCAGTACTTC. Protein: CASSYLQGGYEQYF. The rearrangement links TRBV6-5 to TRBJ2-7, with D possibly matching TRBD1 (7 bases). Trimming stripped 1 base from V and 3 bases from J, with 10 bases between. Germline values: CDR1 MNHEY, CDR2 SVGAGI. This CDR3 is 14 amino acids long.

This clone was found once. The chain couples TRBV5-5 to TRBJ2-7; D gene ambiguous. V lost 2 bases, J lost 5 bases, and 17 bases lay in between. The CDR3 has 15 residues. Germline CDR1 SGHKS, CDR2 YYEKEE (reference sequence). CDR3 sequence: CASSFRDYPLDEQYF. The DNA for the CDR3 is TGTGCCAGCAGCTTTAGGGATTACCCCCTGGACGAGCAGTACTTC.

The V call is TRBV28, the J call TRBJ1-2; 8 bases align to TRBD1. The junction had 7 bases not matched to a gene; V was cut back by 5 bases and J by 2 bases. The CDR3 totals 15 residues. Germline CDR1 and CDR2: MDHEN and SYDVKM. Written as DNA, the CDR3 is TGTGCCAGCAGTCCCGGGGACAGGACCAACTATGGCTACACCTTC. The encoded protein is CASSPGDRTNYGYTF.

DNA of the CDR3: TGTGCCAGCGATCTTGGATGGGGGGAACAGCCCCAGCATTTT. It translates to CASDLGWGEQPQHF. The chain employs TRBV19 and TRBJ1-5; weak D call: TRBD1 (5 bases). Germline lookup yields CDR1 LNHDA and CDR2 SQIVND (reference sequence). The CDR3 is 14 residues long. Between the trimmed V and J ends, which lost 9 bases and 7 bases, there was a span of 19 bases.